These T cell receptor beta chains were read from a single sample in a study of blood T cell repertoires in COVID-19. Method: immunoSEQ multiplex PCR; TCRdb's copy keeps in-frame clones and lacks some. Of 100,000 or so clones listed, roughly four fifths are singletons. The specimen sequenced was peripheral blood. These receptors all come from a man in his 60s with acute or convalescent COVID-19. CDR3s include the opening cysteine and the closing phenylalanine or tryptophan. The order of the fields is J gene, V gene, CDR3 protein.

>TRBJ1-2|TRBV18
CASSPPRTDRVGGYTF
>TRBJ2-2|TRBV19
CASSIYPGELFF
>TRBJ1-2|TRBV19
CASSIEGALTANYGYTF
>TRBJ2-1|TRBV7-9
CASSSMGHNEQFF
>TRBJ1-2|TRBV3-1/TRBV3-2
CASSRNPGTYGYTF
>TRBJ2-3|TRBV19
CASSIISTSGRSDTQYF
>TRBJ2-1|TRBV4-1
CASSQPLGTGSYNEQFF
>TRBJ2-4|TRBV9
CASSVSSGENIQYF
>TRBJ2-2|TRBV19
CASSRRIGELFF
>TRBJ2-7|TRBV18
CASSPGPGQGPYEQYF
>TRBJ2-7|TRBV6-6
CASSTGTGEQYF
>TRBJ1-6|TRBV7-2
CASCDRGNSPLHF
>TRBJ1-2|TRBV19
CASSRTGGDYGYTF
>TRBJ2-6|TRBV6-5
CASSSPGGGANVLTF
>TRBJ2-2|TRBV12-3/TRBV12-4
CASIITGTGELFF
>TRBJ2-1|TRBV29-1
CSVEEGREQFF
>TRBJ2-3|TRBV27
CASSLLNTRGATDTQYF
>TRBJ1-1|TRBV30
CAWRRHLNTEAFF
>TRBJ2-3|TRBV7-8
CASSWVGRTDTQYF
>TRBJ1-5|TRBV5-5
CASSLVGQGGQPQHF
>TRBJ2-3|TRBV5-1
CASSLGRTSGVSTDTQYF
>TRBJ1-1|TRBV19
CASSSIQGNTEAFF
>TRBJ1-4|TRBV18
CASSPVAGSGNEKLFF
>TRBJ1-3|TRBV7-2
CASSFRQSGSGNTIYF
>TRBJ1-1|TRBV6-2/TRBV6-3
CASSPGQGSHRGEAFF
>TRBJ1-1|TRBV5-4
CASSPSVVNTEAFF
>TRBJ2-5|TRBV27
CASSSLAAQETQYF
>TRBJ1-2|TRBV6-5
CASSYPSGGIYGYTF
>TRBJ2-6|TRBV24-1
CATSDSRQGSWANVLTF
>TRBJ1-6|TRBV6-1
CASSESGYRNSPLHF
>TRBJ1-4|TRBV2
CASVGDRFNEKLFF